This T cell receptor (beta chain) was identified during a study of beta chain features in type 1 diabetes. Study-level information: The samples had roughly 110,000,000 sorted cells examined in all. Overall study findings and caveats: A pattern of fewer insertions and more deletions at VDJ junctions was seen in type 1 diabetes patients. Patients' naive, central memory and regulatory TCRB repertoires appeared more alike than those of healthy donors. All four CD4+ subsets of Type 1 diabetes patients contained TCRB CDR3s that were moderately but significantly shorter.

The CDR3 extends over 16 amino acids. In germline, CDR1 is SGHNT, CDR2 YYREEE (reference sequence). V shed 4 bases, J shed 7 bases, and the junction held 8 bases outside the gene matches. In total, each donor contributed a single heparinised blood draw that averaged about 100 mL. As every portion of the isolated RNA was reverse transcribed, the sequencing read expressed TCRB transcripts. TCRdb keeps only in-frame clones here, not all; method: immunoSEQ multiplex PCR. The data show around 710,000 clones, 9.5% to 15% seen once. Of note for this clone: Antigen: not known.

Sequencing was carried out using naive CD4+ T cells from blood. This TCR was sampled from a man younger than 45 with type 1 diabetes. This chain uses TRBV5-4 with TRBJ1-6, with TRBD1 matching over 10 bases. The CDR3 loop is CASSEGQGYSNSPLHF. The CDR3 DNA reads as TGTGCCAGCAGCGAGGGACAGGGGTATTCAAATTCACCCCTCCACTTT. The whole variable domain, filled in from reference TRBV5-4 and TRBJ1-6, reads ETGVTQSPTHLIKTRGQQVTLRCSSQSGHNTVSWYQQALGQGPQFIFQYYREEENGRGNFPPRFSGLQFPNYSSELNVNALELDDSALYLCASSEGQGYSNSPLHFGNGTRLTVT.